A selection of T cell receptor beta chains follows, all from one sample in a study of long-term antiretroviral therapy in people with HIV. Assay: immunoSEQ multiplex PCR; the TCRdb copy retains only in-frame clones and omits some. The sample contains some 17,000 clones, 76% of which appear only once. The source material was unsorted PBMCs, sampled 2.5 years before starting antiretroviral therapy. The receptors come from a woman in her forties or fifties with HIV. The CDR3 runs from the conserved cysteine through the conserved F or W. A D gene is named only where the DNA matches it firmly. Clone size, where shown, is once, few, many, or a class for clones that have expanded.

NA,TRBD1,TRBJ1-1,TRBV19,CASSNYGQGMVQAFF,TGTGCCAGTAGTAACTACGGACAGGGAATGGTTCAAGCTTTCTTT
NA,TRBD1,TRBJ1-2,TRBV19,CASSRSDRDGYTF,TGTGCCAGTAGTAGATCTGACAGGGATGGCTACACCTTC
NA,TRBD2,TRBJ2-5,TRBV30,CAWSVTSGHKDF,TGTGCCTGGAGTGTAACTAGCGGGCATAAGGACTTC
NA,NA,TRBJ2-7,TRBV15,CATSREWTNLQYF,TGTGCCACCAGCAGAGAATGGACAAATCTTCAGTACTTC
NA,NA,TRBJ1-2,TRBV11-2,CASSLVGDSGYTF,TGTGCCAGCAGCTTAGTGGGGGACTCTGGCTACACCTTC
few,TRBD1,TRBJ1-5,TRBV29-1,CSVLDRESQPQHF,TGCAGCGTGCTGGACAGGGAAAGTCAGCCCCAGCATTTT
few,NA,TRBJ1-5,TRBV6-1,CASSEGTDGNQPQHF,TGTGCCAGCAGTGAAGGAACAGACGGGAATCAGCCCCAGCATTTT
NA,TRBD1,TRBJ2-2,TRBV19,CASSINRGNTGELFF,TGTGCCAGTAGTATAAACAGGGGAAACACCGGGGAGCTGTTTTTT
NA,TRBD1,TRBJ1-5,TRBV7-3,CASSGKLDRGRKHPSNQPQHF,TGTGCCAGCAGCGGCAAGCTTGACAGGGGTCGAAAACACCCGAGCAATCAGCCCCAGCATTTT
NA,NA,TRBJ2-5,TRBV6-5,CASSYGDKYQETQYF,TGTGCCAGCAGTTACGGGGACAAGTACCAAGAGACCCAGTACTTC
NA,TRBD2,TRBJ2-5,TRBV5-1,CASSTGLAGGGGETQYF,TGCGCCAGCAGCACCGGACTAGCGGGGGGCGGTGGAGAGACCCAGTACTTC
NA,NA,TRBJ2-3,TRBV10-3,CAISRNQGGGEGTQYF,TGTGCCATCAGTCGTAACCAGGGGGGGGGTGAAGGTACGCAGTATTTT
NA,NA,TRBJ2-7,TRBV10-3,CAISESTDFPSYEQYF,TGTGCCATCAGTGAGTCCACGGACTTCCCCTCCTACGAGCAGTACTTC
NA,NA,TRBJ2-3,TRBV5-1,CASSLRDTQYF,TGCGCCAGCAGCTTGAGAGATACGCAGTATTTT
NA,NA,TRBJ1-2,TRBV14,CASSPPVWGPNYNYGYTF,TGTGCCAGCAGCCCCCCCGTGTGGGGACCGAACTATAACTATGGCTACACCTTC
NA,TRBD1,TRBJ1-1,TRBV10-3,CAIRDRGRVEAFF,TGTGCCATCAGAGACAGGGGGAGAGTTGAAGCTTTCTTT
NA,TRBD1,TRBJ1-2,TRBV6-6,CASRFGTAARGYTF,TGTGCCAGCAGATTCGGGACAGCAGCCCGTGGCTACACCTTC
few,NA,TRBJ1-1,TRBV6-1,CASNKQGSTEAFF,TGTGCCAGCAACAAACAGGGAAGCACTGAAGCTTTCTTT
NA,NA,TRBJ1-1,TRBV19,CASSIGESSEAFF,TGTGCCAGTAGTATAGGTGAAAGCTCTGAAGCTTTCTTT
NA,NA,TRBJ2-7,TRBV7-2,CASSLSPVSSYEQYF,TGTGCCAGCAGCTTATCTCCGGTAAGCTCCTACGAGCAGTACTTC
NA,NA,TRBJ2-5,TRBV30,CAWSVLRTQETQYF,TGTGCCTGGAGTGTACTAAGAACCCAAGAGACCCAGTACTTC
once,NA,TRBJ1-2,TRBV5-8,CASSFGQIYGYTF,TGTGCCAGCAGCTTCGGGCAGATCTATGGCTACACCTTC
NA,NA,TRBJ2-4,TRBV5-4,CASSLGQAKNIQYF,TGTGCCAGCAGCCTAGGGCAGGCCAAAAACATTCAGTACTTC
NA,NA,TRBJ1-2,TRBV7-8,CASSFGGGYTF,TGTGCCAGCAGTTTTGGAGGTGGCTACACCTTC
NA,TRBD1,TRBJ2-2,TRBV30,CAWKRQGPGELFF,TGTGCCTGGAAACGACAGGGTCCCGGGGAGCTGTTTTTT
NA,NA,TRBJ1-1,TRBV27,CASSTGLEAFF,TGTGCCAGCAGCACTGGACTTGAAGCTTTCTTT
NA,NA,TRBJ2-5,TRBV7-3,CASSVTGVVGETQYF,TGTGCCAGCAGCGTTACGGGGGTCGTGGGAGAGACCCAGTACTTC
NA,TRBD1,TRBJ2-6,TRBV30,CAWERQGVFSGANVLTF,TGTGCCTGGGAAAGACAGGGGGTTTTCTCTGGGGCCAACGTCCTGACTTTC
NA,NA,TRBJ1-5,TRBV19,CASSMRQTKKPQHF,TGTGCCAGTAGTATGCGACAGACAAAGAAGCCCCAGCATTTT
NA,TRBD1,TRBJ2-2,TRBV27,CASGSYRGIHTGELFF,TGTGCCAGCGGGTCTTACAGGGGAATACACACCGGGGAGCTGTTTTTT
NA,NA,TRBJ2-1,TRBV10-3,CAISEGPSSYNEQFF,TGTGCCATCAGTGAGGGGCCAAGCTCCTACAATGAGCAGTTCTTC
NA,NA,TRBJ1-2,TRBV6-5,CASSQSPRYGYTF,TGTGCCAGCAGTCAAAGCCCACGCTATGGCTACACCTTC
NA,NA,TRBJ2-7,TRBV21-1,CASSKSMGRGYEQYF,TGTGCCAGCAGCAAATCTATGGGCAGGGGTTACGAGCAGTACTTC
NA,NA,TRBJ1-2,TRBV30,CAWSGTYSTNYGYTF,TGTGCCTGGTCCGGGACGTATTCTACTAACTATGGCTACACCTTC
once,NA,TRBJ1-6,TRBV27,CASRETEQNSPLHF,TGTGCCAGCAGGGAGACAGAACAGAATTCACCCCTCCACTTT
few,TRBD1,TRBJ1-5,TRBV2,CASRRTGGDQPQHF,TGTGCCAGCAGGAGGACAGGGGGGGATCAGCCCCAGCATTTT
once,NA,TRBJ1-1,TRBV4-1,CASSQAGALNTEAFF,TGCGCCAGCAGCCAAGCAGGGGCCCTGAACACTGAAGCTTTCTTT
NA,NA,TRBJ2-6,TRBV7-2,CASRVTSGANVLTF,TGTGCCAGCAGGGTGACCTCTGGGGCCAACGTCCTGACTTTC
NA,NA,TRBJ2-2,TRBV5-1,CASTYRAGANTGELFF,TGCGCCAGCACTTACCGGGCGGGGGCTAACACCGGGGAGCTGTTTTTT